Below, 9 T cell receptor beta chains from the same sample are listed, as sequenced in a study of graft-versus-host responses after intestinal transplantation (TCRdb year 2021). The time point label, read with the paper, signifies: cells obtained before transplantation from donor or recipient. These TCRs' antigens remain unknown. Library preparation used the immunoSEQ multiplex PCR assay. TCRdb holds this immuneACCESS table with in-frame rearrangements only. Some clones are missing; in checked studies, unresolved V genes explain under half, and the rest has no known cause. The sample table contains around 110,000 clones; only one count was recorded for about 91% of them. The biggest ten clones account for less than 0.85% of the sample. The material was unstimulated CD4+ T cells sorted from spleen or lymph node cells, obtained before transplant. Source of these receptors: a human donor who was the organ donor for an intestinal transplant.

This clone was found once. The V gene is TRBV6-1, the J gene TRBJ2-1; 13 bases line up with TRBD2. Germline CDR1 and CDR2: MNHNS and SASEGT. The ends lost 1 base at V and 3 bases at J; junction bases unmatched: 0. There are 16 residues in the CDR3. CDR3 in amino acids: CASSEGLAGGYNEQFF. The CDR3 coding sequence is TGTGCCAGCAGTGAAGGACTAGCGGGGGGCTACAATGAGCAGTTCTTC.

The CDR3 spells CASSYWEGINTEAFF. CDR3 in DNA: TGTGCCAGCAGTTACTGGGAGGGTATCAACACTGAAGCTTTCTTT. The chain links TRBV6-6 to TRBJ1-1, with D unclear. The V end lost 1 base, the J end lost 2 bases, and 11 bases lay between the germline ends. The CDR3 is 15 residues long. Germline CDR1 and CDR2: MNHNY and SVGAGI (reference sequence).

The CDR3 here is CASRGGPEAFF. The DNA for the CDR3 is TGTGCCAGCCGGGGGGGTCCTGAAGCTTTCTTT. V gene TRBV2 combines with J gene TRBJ1-1; perhaps TRBD1 as D (5 bases). The CDR3 extends over 11 amino acids. Deletions cut 8 bases from V and 6 bases from J, with 10 bases between. Looked up from germline, CDR1 is SNHLY and CDR2 is FYNNEI.

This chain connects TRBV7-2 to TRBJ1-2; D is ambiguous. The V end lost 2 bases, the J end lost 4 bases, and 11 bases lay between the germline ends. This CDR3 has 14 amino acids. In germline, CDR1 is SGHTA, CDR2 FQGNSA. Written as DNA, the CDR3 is TGTGCCAGCAGCTTACATAGCTTAGTCTATGGCTACACCTTC. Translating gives CASSLHSLVYGYTF.

The CDR3 is CASSMEWPLYEQYF. The CDR3 DNA reads TGTGCCAGTAGTATGGAGTGGCCTCTCTACGAGCAGTACTTC. The rearrangement joins TRBV19 to TRBJ2-7; D is ambiguous. The CDR3 sequence is 14 residues long. Trimming took off 3 bases at V and 3 bases at J, with 12 bases between the two ends. The V gene's germline CDR1 is LNHDA and CDR2 SQIVND (reference sequence).

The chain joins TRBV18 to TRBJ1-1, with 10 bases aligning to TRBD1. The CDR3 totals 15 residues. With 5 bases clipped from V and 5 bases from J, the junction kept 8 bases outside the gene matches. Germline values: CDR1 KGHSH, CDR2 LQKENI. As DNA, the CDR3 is TGTGCCAGCTCATTTTTGGGGACAGGGGAGACTGAAGCTTTCTTT. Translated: CASSFLGTGETEAFF.

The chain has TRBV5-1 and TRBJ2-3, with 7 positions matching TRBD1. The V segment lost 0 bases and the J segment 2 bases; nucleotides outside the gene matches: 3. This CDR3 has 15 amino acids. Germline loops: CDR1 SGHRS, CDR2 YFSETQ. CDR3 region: CASSLEGAHTDTQYF. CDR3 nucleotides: TGCGCCAGCAGCTTGGAGGGGGCCCACACAGATACGCAGTATTTT.

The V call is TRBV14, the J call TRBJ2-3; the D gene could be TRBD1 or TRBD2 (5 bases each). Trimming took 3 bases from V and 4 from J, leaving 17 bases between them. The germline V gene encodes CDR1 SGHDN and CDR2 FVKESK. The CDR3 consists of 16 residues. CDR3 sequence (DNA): TGTGCCAGCAGCCAGGGGGTCAGTAGAGGGGCAGATACGCAGTATTTT. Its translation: CASSQGVSRGADTQYF.

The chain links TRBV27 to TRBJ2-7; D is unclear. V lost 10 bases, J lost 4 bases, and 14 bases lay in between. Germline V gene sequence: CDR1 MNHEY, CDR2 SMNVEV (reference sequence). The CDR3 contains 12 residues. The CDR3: CANPTDIYEQYF. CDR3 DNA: TGTGCCAACCCGACTGATATATACGAGCAGTACTTC.